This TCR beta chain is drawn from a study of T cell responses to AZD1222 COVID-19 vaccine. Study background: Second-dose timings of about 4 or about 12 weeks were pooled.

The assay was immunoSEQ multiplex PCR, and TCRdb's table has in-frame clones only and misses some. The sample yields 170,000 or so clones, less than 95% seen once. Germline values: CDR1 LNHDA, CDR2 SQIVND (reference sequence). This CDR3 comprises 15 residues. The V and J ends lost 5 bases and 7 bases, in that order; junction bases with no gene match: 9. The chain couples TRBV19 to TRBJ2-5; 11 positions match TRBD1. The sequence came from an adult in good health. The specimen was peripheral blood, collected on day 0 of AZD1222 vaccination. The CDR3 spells CASSASGQGGRTQYF. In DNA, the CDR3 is TGTGCCAGTAGTGCCTCGGGACAGGGGGGAAGGACCCAGTACTTC.